The 9 T cell receptor beta chains reported below all come from one sample, sequenced in a study of shared clonotypes between healthy human individuals. Here immunoSEQ multiplex PCR was the method, and the copy in TCRdb shows in-frame clones only, minus some. The data show 2 million to 3 million clones, about 92% seen once. The sequenced sample consisted of naive CD4+ T cells sorted from blood. Stated subset: CD45RA+ positively selected. All receptors derive from a man between 18 and 29 years old in good health.

This clone has more than one count but fewer than ten. This specimen includes other DNA sequences encoding the same CDR3. The J gene is TRBJ2-3, the V gene TRBV4-3; D ambiguous. V dropped 0 bases and J dropped 2 bases, with 3 bases sitting between them. In germline, CDR1 is LGHNA, CDR2 YSLEER. The CDR3 loop spans 13 amino acids. The CDR3 sequence is CASSQDFTDTQYF. CDR3 nucleotide sequence: TGCGCCAGCAGCCAAGATTTCACAGATACGCAGTATTTT.

The chain employs TRBV5-4 and TRBJ2-3, with D perhaps assigned TRBD1 or TRBD2 (5 bases each). Looked up from germline, CDR1 is SGHNT and CDR2 is YYREEE (reference sequence). Between the trimmed V and J ends, which lost 6 bases and 6 bases, there was a span of 14 bases. The CDR3 is 13 residues long. CDR3 amino acids: CASTQPGADTQYF. The CDR3, as DNA: TGTGCCAGCACCCAGCCCGGGGCGGATACGCAGTATTTT.

The chain combines TRBV4-1 with TRBJ2-7; 8 bases line up with TRBD2. V was clipped by 1 base and J by 3 bases; unmatched bases: 8. From germline, CDR1 is MGHRA and CDR2 YSYEKL. This CDR3 spans 16 amino acids. CDR3 nucleotide sequence: TGCGCCAGCAGCCAAGGTCGGTTTAGCGGGGACTACGAGCAGTACTTC. Its translation: CASSQGRFSGDYEQYF.

The V gene is TRBV27, the J gene TRBJ1-2; D is uncertain. The germline V gene has CDR1 MNHEY and CDR2 SMNVEV (reference sequence). V lost 5 bases and J lost 3, with 10 bases in between. The CDR3 totals 13 residues. This chain's CDR3 is CASSPLSHYGYTF. The DNA for the CDR3 is TGTGCCAGCAGTCCCTTGTCCCACTATGGCTACACCTTC.

CDR3 loop: CASSYSPSGSAFF. In DNA form, the CDR3 reads TGTGCCAGCAGTTACTCGCCGTCGGGAAGTGCTTTCTTT. The V gene is TRBV6-5, the J gene TRBJ1-1; no firm D call. The CDR3 is 13 amino acids. The V and J ends lost 0 bases and 11 bases respectively, with 13 bases between them. Germline V lookup: CDR1 MNHEY, CDR2 SVGAGI.

The V and J genes are TRBV14 and TRBJ1-4, with TRBD1 matching 9 bases. The CDR3 has 17 amino acids. Per the germline V gene, CDR1 is SGHDN and CDR2 is FVKESK. With 1 base clipped from V and 3 bases from J, the junction kept 6 bases outside the gene matches. The CDR3 sequence is CASSQGGTGPANEKLFF. The CDR3 DNA is TGTGCCAGCAGCCAAGGCGGGACAGGGCCGGCTAATGAAAAACTGTTTTTT. Full variable domain (outside the CDR3, taken from reference TRBV14 and TRBJ1-4): EAGVTQFPSHSVIEKGQTVTLRCDPISGHDNLYWYRRVMGKEIKFLLHFVKESKQDESGMPNNRFLAERTGGTYSTLKVQPAELEDSGVYFCASSQGGTGPANEKLFFGSGTQLSVL.

This sequence joins TRBV5-6 and TRBJ2-5, with 7 bases lining up with TRBD2. The junction had 7 bases not matched to a gene; V was cut back by 2 bases and J by 3 bases. Looked up from germline, CDR1 is SGHDT and CDR2 is YYEEEE. The CDR3 contains 15 residues. The CDR3 DNA is TGTGCCAGCAGCTTCCGGCAGACTAGCAAAGAGACCCAGTACTTC. Translating it yields CASSFRQTSKETQYF.

This clone appeared once. The V and J genes are TRBV11-2 and TRBJ2-1, with 11 bases that match TRBD2. Looked up from germline, CDR1 is SGHAT and CDR2 is FQNNGV. The trim removed 6 bases at V and 0 bases at J, leaving 4 bases unmatched. The CDR3 contains 16 residues. The CDR3 reads CASRKTSGTSYNEQFF. DNA of the CDR3: TGTGCCAGCAGAAAGACTAGCGGGACCTCCTACAATGAGCAGTTCTTC. The variable domain in full, with the rest retrieved from reference TRBV11-2 and TRBJ2-1, is EAGVAQSPRYKIIEKRQSVAFWCNPISGHATLYWYQQILGQGPKLLIQFQNNGVVDDSQLPKDRFSAERLKGVDSTLKIQPAKLEDSAVYLCASRKTSGTSYNEQFFGPGTRLTVL.

V and J are TRBV7-2 and TRBJ2-7; 9 bases match TRBD2. The length of the CDR3 is 14 residues. Unmatched junction bases numbered 4, after V lost 5 bases and J lost 2 bases. Germline V gene sequence: CDR1 SGHTA, CDR2 FQGNSA. As DNA, the CDR3 is TGTGCCAGCAGCCGTAGCGGGAGAACCTACGAGCAGTACTTC. This encodes CASSRSGRTYEQYF.